Here is one TCR beta chain with its context. The antigen remains unidentified. The data belong to a study of cytomegalovirus exposure and HLA in healthy donors. The wider study: Within the Caucasian-associated ancestry cluster were around 81% of the roughly 430 genotyped donors.

V dropped 4 bases and J dropped 0 bases, with 11 bases sitting between them. The CDR3 loop spans 15 amino acids. Germline V gene data show CDR1 as SGHRS and CDR2 as YFSETQ. It was with 60 Vbeta and 13 Jbeta primers that the PCR ran. Study processing details: Around 12 million of about 88 million unique TCR beta chains were shared, per a later count. Measured with immunoSEQ multiplex PCR; TCRdb has only the in-frame clones, and not every one. V, J and clone size derive from that table, while D and trimming were established from the DNA sequence. The top ten clones hold approximately 2.9% of a sample with 180,000 or so clones, nearly 80% of them seen once. General study findings and limits: Some V segments (TRBV6-2 and TRBV6-3 among them) were excluded as indistinguishable. When analyzed later, a missense DCLRE1C variant was found to be linked to TCR beta V- and J-gene trimming.

The sequenced material came from PBMCs. The J gene is TRBJ2-1, the V gene TRBV5-1; unclear D gene. This sequence was found in a female donor in good health and CMV-seronegative. The CDR3 sequence is CASSPYGSSYNEQFF. The CDR3 coding sequence is TGCGCCAGCAGCCCTTACGGTAGCTCCTACAATGAGCAGTTCTTC.